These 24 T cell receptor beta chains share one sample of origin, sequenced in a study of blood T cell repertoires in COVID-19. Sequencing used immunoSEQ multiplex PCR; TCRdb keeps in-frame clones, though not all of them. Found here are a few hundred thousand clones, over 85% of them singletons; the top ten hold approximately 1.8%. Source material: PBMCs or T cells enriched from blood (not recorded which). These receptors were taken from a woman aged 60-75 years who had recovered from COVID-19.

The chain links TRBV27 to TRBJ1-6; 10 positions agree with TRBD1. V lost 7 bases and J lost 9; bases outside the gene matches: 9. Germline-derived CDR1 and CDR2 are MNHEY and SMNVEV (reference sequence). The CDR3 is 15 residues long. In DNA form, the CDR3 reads TGTGCCAGCAAAAGGACAGGGGGATCGGGTTCACCCCTCCACTTT. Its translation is CASKRTGGSGSPLHF.

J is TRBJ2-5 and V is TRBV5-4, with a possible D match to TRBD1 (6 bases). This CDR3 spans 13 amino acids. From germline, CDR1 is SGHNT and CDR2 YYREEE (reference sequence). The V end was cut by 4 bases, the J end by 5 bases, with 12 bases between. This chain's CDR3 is CASSGNRAETQYF. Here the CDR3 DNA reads TGTGCCAGCAGCGGTAACAGGGCGGAGACCCAGTACTTC. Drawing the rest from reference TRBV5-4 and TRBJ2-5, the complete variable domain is ETGVTQSPTHLIKTRGQQVTLRCSSQSGHNTVSWYQQALGQGPQFIFQYYREEENGRGNFPPRFSGLQFPNYSSELNVNALELDDSALYLCASSGNRAETQYFGPGTRLLVL.

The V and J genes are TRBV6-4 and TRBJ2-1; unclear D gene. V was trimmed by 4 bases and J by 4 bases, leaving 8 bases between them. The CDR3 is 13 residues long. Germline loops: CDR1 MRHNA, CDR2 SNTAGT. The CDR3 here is CASSVNTYNEQFF. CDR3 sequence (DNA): TGTGCCAGCAGTGTGAATACTTACAATGAGCAGTTCTTC.

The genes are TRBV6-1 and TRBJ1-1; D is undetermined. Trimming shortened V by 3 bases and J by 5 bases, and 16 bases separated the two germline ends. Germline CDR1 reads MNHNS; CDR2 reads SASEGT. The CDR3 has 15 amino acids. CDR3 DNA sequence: TGTGCCAGCAGTGAGGGCGTCGTCGCGGGGACTGAAGCTTTCTTT. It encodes CASSEGVVAGTEAFF.

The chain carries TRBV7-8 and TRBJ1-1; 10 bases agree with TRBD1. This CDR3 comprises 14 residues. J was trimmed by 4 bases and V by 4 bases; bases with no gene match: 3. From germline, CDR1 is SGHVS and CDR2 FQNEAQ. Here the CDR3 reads CASSYDRGLTEAFF. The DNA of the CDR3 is TGTGCCAGCAGCTATGACAGGGGGCTCACTGAAGCTTTCTTT.

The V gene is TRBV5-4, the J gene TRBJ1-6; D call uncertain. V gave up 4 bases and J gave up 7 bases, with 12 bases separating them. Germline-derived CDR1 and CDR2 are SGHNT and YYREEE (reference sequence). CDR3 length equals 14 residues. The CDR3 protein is CASSLRGGNSPLHF. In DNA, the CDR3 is TGTGCCAGCAGCCTGAGAGGAGGAAATTCACCCCTCCACTTT.

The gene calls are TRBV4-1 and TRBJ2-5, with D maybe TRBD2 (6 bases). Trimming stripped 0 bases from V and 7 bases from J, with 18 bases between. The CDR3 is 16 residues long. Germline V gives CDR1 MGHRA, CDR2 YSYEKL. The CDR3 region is CASSQDLLRQGGTQYF. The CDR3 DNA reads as TGCGCCAGCAGCCAAGACCTGCTTAGGCAGGGAGGGACCCAGTACTTC.

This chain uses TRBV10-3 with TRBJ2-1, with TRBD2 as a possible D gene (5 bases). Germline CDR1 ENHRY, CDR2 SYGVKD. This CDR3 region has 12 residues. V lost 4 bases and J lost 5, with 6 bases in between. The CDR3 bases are TGTGCCATCAGTGGACTAAACAATGAGCAGTTCTTC. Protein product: CAISGLNNEQFF.

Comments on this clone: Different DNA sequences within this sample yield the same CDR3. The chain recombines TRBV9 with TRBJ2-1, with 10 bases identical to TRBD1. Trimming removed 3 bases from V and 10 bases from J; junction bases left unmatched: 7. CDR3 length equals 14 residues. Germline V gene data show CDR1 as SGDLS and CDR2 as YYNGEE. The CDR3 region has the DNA TGTGCCAGCAGCGCGGGGACAGGGGTCCTCGAGCAGTTCTTC. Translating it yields CASSAGTGVLEQFF.

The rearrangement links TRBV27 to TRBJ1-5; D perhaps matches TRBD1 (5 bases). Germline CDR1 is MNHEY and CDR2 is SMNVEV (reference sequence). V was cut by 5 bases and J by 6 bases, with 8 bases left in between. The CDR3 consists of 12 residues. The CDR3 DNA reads TGTGCCAGCAGTACAGGCGGTCAGCCCCAGCATTTT. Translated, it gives CASSTGGQPQHF.

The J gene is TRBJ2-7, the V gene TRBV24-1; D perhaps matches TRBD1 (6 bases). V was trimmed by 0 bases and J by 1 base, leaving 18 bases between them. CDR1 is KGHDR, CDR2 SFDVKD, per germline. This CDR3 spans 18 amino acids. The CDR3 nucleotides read TGTGCCACCAGTGATTTGCGTACAGGGACGCCTGGGTCCTACGAGCAGTACTTC. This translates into CATSDLRTGTPGSYEQYF.

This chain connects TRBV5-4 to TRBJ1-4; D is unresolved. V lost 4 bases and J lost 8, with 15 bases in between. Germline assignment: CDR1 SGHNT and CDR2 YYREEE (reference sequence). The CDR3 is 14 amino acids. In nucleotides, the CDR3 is TGTGCCAGCAGCGAGAGGCGTTCTCAAGAAAAACTGTTTTTT. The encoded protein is CASSERRSQEKLFF.

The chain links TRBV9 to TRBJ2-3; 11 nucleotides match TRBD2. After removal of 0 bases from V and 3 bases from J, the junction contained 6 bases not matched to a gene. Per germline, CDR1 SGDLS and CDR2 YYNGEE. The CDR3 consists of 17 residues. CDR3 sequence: CASSVEGTSGETDTQYF. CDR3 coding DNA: TGTGCCAGCAGCGTAGAGGGGACTAGCGGTGAGACAGATACGCAGTATTTT.

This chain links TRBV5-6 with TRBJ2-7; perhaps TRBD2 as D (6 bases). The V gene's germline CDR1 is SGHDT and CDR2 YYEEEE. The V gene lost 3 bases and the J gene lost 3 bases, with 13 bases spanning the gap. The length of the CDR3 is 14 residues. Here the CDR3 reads CASSSGGTYYEQYF. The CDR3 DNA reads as TGTGCCAGCAGCTCAGGAGGGACCTACTACGAGCAGTACTTC.

CDR3 nucleotide sequence: TGTGCCAGCAGCCCGGGACTAGCGGGGGGGATAAGAGAGACCCAGTACTTC. It encodes CASSPGLAGGIRETQYF. This chain links TRBV9 with TRBJ2-5; 16 bases agree with TRBD2. From germline, CDR1 is SGDLS and CDR2 YYNGEE. Trimming at V came to 4 bases and at J to 4 bases, leaving 7 bases not matched to a gene. The CDR3 loop spans 17 amino acids.

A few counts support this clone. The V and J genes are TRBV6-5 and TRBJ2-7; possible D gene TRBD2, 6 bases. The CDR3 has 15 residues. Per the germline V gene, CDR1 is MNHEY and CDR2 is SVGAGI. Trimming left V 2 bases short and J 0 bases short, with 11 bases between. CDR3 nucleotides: TGTGCCAGCAGTTACGGGGGGTATAGCTCCTACGAGCAGTACTTC. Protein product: CASSYGGYSSYEQYF.

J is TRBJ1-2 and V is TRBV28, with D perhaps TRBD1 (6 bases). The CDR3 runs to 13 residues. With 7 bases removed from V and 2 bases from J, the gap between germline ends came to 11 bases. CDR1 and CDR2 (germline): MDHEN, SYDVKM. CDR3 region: CASMGGRNYGYTF. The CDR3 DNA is TGTGCCAGCATGGGGGGGCGGAACTATGGCTACACCTTC.

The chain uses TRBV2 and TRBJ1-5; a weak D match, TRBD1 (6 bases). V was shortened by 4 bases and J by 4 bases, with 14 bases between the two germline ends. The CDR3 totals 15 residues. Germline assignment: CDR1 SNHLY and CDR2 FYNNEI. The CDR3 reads CASSVGGIGNQPQHF. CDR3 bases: TGTGCCAGCAGTGTAGGGGGTATTGGAAATCAGCCCCAGCATTTT.

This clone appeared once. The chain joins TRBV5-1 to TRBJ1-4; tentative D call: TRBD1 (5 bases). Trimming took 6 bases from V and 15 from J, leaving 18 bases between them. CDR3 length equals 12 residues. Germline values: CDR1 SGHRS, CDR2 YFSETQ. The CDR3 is CASTLDNRQMFF. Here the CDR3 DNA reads TGCGCCAGCACCCTGGACAACCGACAAATGTTTTTT.

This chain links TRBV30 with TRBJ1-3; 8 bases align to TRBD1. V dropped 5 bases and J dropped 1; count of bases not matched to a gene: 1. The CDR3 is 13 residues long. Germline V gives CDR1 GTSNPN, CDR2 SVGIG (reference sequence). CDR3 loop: CAWDRGSGNTIYF. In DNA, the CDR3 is TGTGCCTGGGACAGGGGTTCTGGAAACACCATATATTTT.

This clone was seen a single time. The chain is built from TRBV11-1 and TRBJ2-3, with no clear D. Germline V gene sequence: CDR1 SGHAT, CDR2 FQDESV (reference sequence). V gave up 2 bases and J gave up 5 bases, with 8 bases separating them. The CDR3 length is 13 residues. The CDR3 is CASSLYNEDTQYF. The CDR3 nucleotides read TGTGCCAGCAGCTTATACAACGAAGATACGCAGTATTTT.

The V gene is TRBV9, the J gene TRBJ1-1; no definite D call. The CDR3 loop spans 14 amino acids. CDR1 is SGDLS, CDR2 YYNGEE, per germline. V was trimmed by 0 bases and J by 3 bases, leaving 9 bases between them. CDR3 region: CASSVDGRDTEAFF. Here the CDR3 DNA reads TGTGCCAGCAGCGTAGACGGGAGAGACACTGAAGCTTTCTTT.

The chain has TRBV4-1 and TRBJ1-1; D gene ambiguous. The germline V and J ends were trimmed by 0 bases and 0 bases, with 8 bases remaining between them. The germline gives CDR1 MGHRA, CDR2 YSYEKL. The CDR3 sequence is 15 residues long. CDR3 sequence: CASSQDGTLNTEAFF. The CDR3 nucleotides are TGCGCCAGCAGCCAAGATGGCACCCTGAACACTGAAGCTTTCTTT.

The CDR3 reads CASSEQGWTEAFF. The DNA for the CDR3 is TGTGCCAGCAGTGAGCAGGGTTGGACTGAAGCTTTCTTT. The V and J genes are TRBV28 and TRBJ1-1, with D possibly matching TRBD1 (5 bases). The ends were cut back, 5 bases at V and 5 bases at J, with 12 bases in the middle. The CDR3 is 13 amino acids. Germline-derived CDR1 and CDR2 are MDHEN and SYDVKM.